This passage covers 21 T cell receptor beta chains from one sample sequenced in a study of beta chain features in type 1 diabetes. TCRB transcripts that were expressed got sequenced, as all of the isolated RNA had been reverse transcribed. Produced via immunoSEQ multiplex PCR; TCRdb's table is partial and in-frame only. The table includes roughly 500,000 clones, over 25% detected once. Sequenced material: naive CD4+ T cells from blood. The receptors were gathered from a man aged 18 to 29 in good health.

In its sample, this clone was seen once. The J gene is TRBJ1-2, the V gene TRBV16; no firm D call. Germline lookup yields CDR1 KGHSY and CDR2 FQNENV. The CDR3 is 14 amino acids. V was clipped by 0 bases and J by 5 bases, with 10 bases between them. The CDR3 region has the DNA TGTGCCAGCAGCCAATCATCACTCTCGTATGGCTACACCTTC. Its protein product is CASSQSSLSYGYTF. Variable domain in full (rest from reference TRBV16 and TRBJ1-2): GEEVAQTPKHLVRGEGQKAKLYCAPIKGHSYVFWYQQVLKNEFKFLISFQNENVFDETGMPKERFSAKCLPNSPCSLEIQATKLEDSAVYFCASSQSSLSYGYTFGSGTRLTVV.

Regarding this clone: Other DNA sequences in the sample encode the same CDR3. Here the CDR3 reads CSVRTGEETQYF. In DNA, the CDR3 is TGCAGCGTGCGGACAGGGGAAGAGACCCAGTACTTC. This chain connects TRBV29-1 to TRBJ2-5, with TRBD1 identical over 9 bases. Per germline, CDR1 SQVTM and CDR2 ANQGSEA. V was pared by 6 bases and J by 3 bases, with 2 bases of the junction left unmatched. CDR3 length equals 12 residues.

The V and J genes are TRBV28 and TRBJ2-1; the D gene is possibly TRBD2 (6 bases). The germline V and J ends were trimmed by 8 bases and 3 bases, with 11 bases remaining between them. The CDR3 is 13 residues long. CDR1 is MDHEN and CDR2 is SYDVKM in the germline V gene. CDR3 DNA sequence: TGTGCCAGCCGGGACTCCATCTACAATGAGCAGTTCTTC. This translates into CASRDSIYNEQFF.

The rearrangement links TRBV4-2 to TRBJ2-6; no clear D gene. The germline V and J ends were trimmed by 5 bases and 2 bases, with 13 bases remaining between them. The germline V gene has CDR1 LGHNA and CDR2 YNFKEQ. The CDR3 sequence is 16 residues long. The chain's CDR3 is CASSGNVLPGANVLTF. DNA for the CDR3: TGTGCCAGCAGCGGCAACGTCCTCCCTGGGGCCAACGTCCTGACTTTC.

Only a few counts were recorded for this clone. The chain links TRBV30 to TRBJ2-7; possible D gene TRBD2, 6 bases. Trimming stripped 7 bases from V and 2 bases from J, with 15 bases between. Germline loops: CDR1 GTSNPN, CDR2 SVGIG (reference sequence). The CDR3 consists of 13 residues. This chain's CDR3 is CAYRRGAAYEQYF. The CDR3 nucleotides read TGTGCCTACCGGCGGGGAGCTGCCTACGAGCAGTACTTC.

Of note for this clone: Other nucleotide sequences from this sample produce the same CDR3. This chain connects TRBV30 to TRBJ1-1; D is ambiguous. Between the trimmed V and J ends, which lost 3 bases and 0 bases, there was a span of 5 bases. The CDR3 has 12 amino acids. Germline CDR1 GTSNPN, CDR2 SVGIG (reference sequence). The CDR3 DNA sequence: TGTGCCTGGAGAAGGTTGAACACTGAAGCTTTCTTT. It encodes CAWRRLNTEAFF.

V gene TRBV28 combines with J gene TRBJ2-1, with no clear D. CDR1 and CDR2 (germline): MDHEN, SYDVKM. V lost 6 bases and J 8 bases, leaving 14 bases between the germline ends. This CDR3 is 13 amino acids long. The CDR3: CASRGSGRDEQFF. The CDR3 DNA sequence: TGTGCCAGCAGAGGTTCGGGTAGGGATGAGCAGTTCTTC. The full variable domain, completed using reference TRBV28 and TRBJ2-1, is DVKVTQSSRYLVKRTGEKVFLECVQDMDHENMFWYRQDPGLGLRLIYFSYDVKMKEKGDIPEGYSVSREKKERFSLILESASTNQTSMYLCASRGSGRDEQFFGPGTRLTVL.

This clone is a singleton in its sample. This chain joins TRBV5-6 and TRBJ2-7; D uncertain. Deletions cut 2 bases from V and 4 bases from J, with 13 bases between. In germline, CDR1 is SGHDT, CDR2 YYEEEE. This CDR3 has 14 residues. For the CDR3, the DNA is TGTGCCAGCAGCTTTCCAGGCTCCCCGTACGAGCAGTACTTC. As protein: CASSFPGSPYEQYF.

This chain links TRBV7-2 with TRBJ2-5, with TRBD2 matching 11 bases. V shed 1 base, J shed 1 base, and the junction held 2 bases outside the gene matches. There are 16 residues in the CDR3. Germline CDR1 is SGHTA and CDR2 is FQGNSA. The CDR3 nucleotides are TGTGCCAGCAGCTTAGTTGGACTAGCGGGCCAAGAGACCCAGTACTTC. It specifies CASSLVGLAGQETQYF.

The chain carries TRBV5-6 and TRBJ2-3, with D hard to call. The CDR3 is 13 residues long. V was cut by 3 bases and J by 1 base, with 6 bases left in between. CDR1 SGHDT and CDR2 YYEEEE come from the germline V gene. CDR3 nucleotide sequence: TGTGCCAGCAGCTCGTCCGGCACAGATACGCAGTATTTT. This translates into CASSSSGTDTQYF.

About this clone: Different DNA sequences within this sample yield the same CDR3. The chain joins TRBV30 to TRBJ2-6; no firm D call. V was shortened by 3 bases and J by 3 bases, with 6 bases between the two germline ends. This CDR3 is built from 13 residues. From germline, CDR1 is GTSNPN and CDR2 SVGIG (reference sequence). The CDR3 region has the DNA TGTGCCTGGAGCGCAGGTGGGGCCAACGTCCTGACTTTC. Residues: CAWSAGGANVLTF. Together with reference TRBV30 and TRBJ2-6, the CDR3 gives the full variable domain: SQTIHQWPATLVQPVGSPLSLECTVEGTSNPNLYWYRQAAGRGLQLLFYSVGIGQISSEVPQNLSASRPQDRQFILSSKKLLLSDSGFYLCAWSAGGANVLTFGAGSRLTVL.

On this clone itself: Distinct nucleotide sequences in the sample also encode this CDR3. The rearrangement joins TRBV9 to TRBJ2-6, with D unresolved. The CDR3 totals 15 residues. V was shortened by 2 bases and J by 1 base, with 7 bases between the two germline ends. CDR1 is SGDLS and CDR2 is YYNGEE in the germline V gene. CDR3 nucleotide sequence: TGTGCCAGCAGCGTTGTTGGGTCTGGGGCCAACGTCCTGACTTTC. Translating it yields CASSVVGSGANVLTF.

The genes are TRBV5-1 and TRBJ2-1; possibly TRBD1 for D (6 bases). Trimming stripped 4 bases from V and 5 bases from J, with 13 bases between. Germline-derived CDR1 and CDR2 are SGHRS and YFSETQ. The CDR3 consists of 14 residues. CDR3 loop: CASSQGTTNNEQFF. The CDR3 region has the DNA TGCGCCAGCAGCCAAGGGACAACCAACAATGAGCAGTTCTTC.

The chain recombines TRBV30 with TRBJ1-5; unclear D gene. CDR3 length equals 12 residues. The germline gives CDR1 GTSNPN, CDR2 SVGIG (reference sequence). V was trimmed by 3 bases and J by 9 bases, leaving 12 bases between them. The DNA of the CDR3 is TGTGCCTGGAGGGATATGTCAGGGCCCCAGCATTTT. Translating gives CAWRDMSGPQHF.

CDR3 nucleotides: TGTGCCTGGAGTGTACACGGGGCTCGCTACACCTTC. Translation: CAWSVHGARYTF. The chain links TRBV30 to TRBJ1-2; D perhaps matches TRBD1 (5 bases). The CDR3 has 12 residues. V was pared by 0 bases and J by 9 bases, with 11 bases between. From germline, CDR1 is GTSNPN and CDR2 SVGIG (reference sequence).

This rearrangement joins TRBV7-2 to TRBJ2-3, with a weak D call TRBD1 (5 bases). This CDR3 region has 16 residues. Germline V gene sequence: CDR1 SGHTA, CDR2 FQGNSA. Trimming took off 5 bases at V and 2 bases at J, with 17 bases between the two ends. The DNA of the CDR3 is TGTGCCAGCAGCCCTAGACGTCGACAGACCACAGATACGCAGTATTTT. Its protein product is CASSPRRRQTTDTQYF.

V gene TRBV2 combines with J gene TRBJ2-7; no definite D call. The CDR3 consists of 14 residues. Per germline, CDR1 SNHLY and CDR2 FYNNEI. With 7 bases removed from V and 6 bases from J, the gap between germline ends came to 19 bases. In nucleotides, the CDR3 is TGTGCCAGCATTCCACTTCAGATCGTCGCCGAGCAGTACTTC. The encoded protein is CASIPLQIVAEQYF.

This clone has a handful of counts. CDR3 coding DNA: TGTGCCTGGAGTGTCCGGGTACAGGAAAAACTGTTTTTT. Its protein product is CAWSVRVQEKLFF. The V gene is TRBV30, the J gene TRBJ1-4; the D is unclear. Germline V gene lookup returns CDR1 GTSNPN and CDR2 SVGIG (reference sequence). CDR3 length: 13 amino acids. The V end lost 0 bases, the J end lost 8 bases, and 10 bases lay between the germline ends.

This clone has more than one count but fewer than ten. The rearrangement links TRBV15 to TRBJ1-3, with D uncertain. The CDR3 sequence is 13 residues long. V lost 0 bases to trimming and J lost 4 bases, with 4 bases between them. Germline-derived CDR1 and CDR2 are LNHNV and YYDKDF (reference sequence). As DNA, the CDR3 is TGTGCCACCAGCAGAGACCTCGGAAACACCATATATTTT. Its protein product is CATSRDLGNTIYF.

This clone was observed a handful of times. The chain recombines TRBV7-2 with TRBJ2-1, with 8 bases identical to TRBD2. V shed 0 bases, J shed 3 bases, and the junction held 7 bases outside the gene matches. Germline V lookup: CDR1 SGHTA, CDR2 FQGNSA. The CDR3 runs to 17 residues. CDR3 in DNA: TGTGCCAGCAGCTTAGCGCGGGGTAGCGGGATCTACAATGAGCAGTTCTTC. Its protein is CASSLARGSGIYNEQFF.

This clone has ten or more counts. Other DNA sequences within the sample encode an identical CDR3. V and J are TRBV14 and TRBJ2-4; possible D gene TRBD2, 6 bases. The CDR3 runs 15 residues. The germline V gene has CDR1 SGHDN and CDR2 FVKESK. V shed 1 base and J shed 8 bases, with 15 bases lying between them. CDR3 amino acids: CASSQGPGLGHIQYF. CDR3 DNA sequence: TGTGCCAGCAGCCAAGGTCCGGGACTCGGGCACATTCAGTACTTC. Drawing the rest from reference TRBV14 and TRBJ2-4, the complete variable domain is EAGVTQFPSHSVIEKGQTVTLRCDPISGHDNLYWYRRVMGKEIKFLLHFVKESKQDESGMPNNRFLAERTGGTYSTLKVQPAELEDSGVYFCASSQGPGLGHIQYFGAGTRLSVL.